These T cell receptor beta chains were read from a single sample in a study of T cells in Graves' hyperthyroidism and ophthalmopathy. Via MiXCR, TCRdb re-called the multiplex PCR reads, giving one row per CDR3 protein. The data hold roughly 510,000 distinct CDR3 sequences, with roughly 20% observed a single time. Sequenced material: blood. Receptors originate from a man between 18 and 29 years old with Graves' hyperthyroidism. CDR3s include the opening cysteine and the closing phenylalanine or tryptophan. The order of the fields is clone size, D gene, J gene, V gene, CDR3 DNA, CDR3 protein. A D gene is named only where the DNA matches it firmly. A clone size is listed for some rows: how often the clone was seen (once, few, many), or a class if it is expanded.

-	TRBD1	TRBJ1-6	TRBV6-5	TGTGCCAGCAGTTACGACAGGGCGCGGAATTCACCCCTCCACTTT	CASSYDRARNSPLHF
-	-	TRBJ1-1	TRBV20-1	TGCAGTGCTAGGGACCCTCTGCGTAACACTGAAGCTTTCTTT	CSARDPLRNTEAFF
many	TRBD1	TRBJ1-1	TRBV19	TGTGCCAGCAGTACGACAGGGGGCACTGAAGCTTTCTTT	CASSTTGGTEAFF
many	TRBD1	TRBJ1-5	TRBV2	TGTGCCAGCAGTGAAGCGCGCGGGACAGGTACCCTGAGCCCAGATCAGCCCCAGCATTTT	CASSEARGTGTLSPDQPQHF
-	TRBD1	TRBJ1-1	TRBV7-8	TGTGCCAGCAGCCAAGATACAGGGGAGCTAGGGGCTTTCTTT	CASSQDTGELGAFF
few	TRBD2	TRBJ2-2	TRBV6-2/TRBV6-3	TGTGCCAGCAGTTACAGGGAGGGCACCGGGGAGCTGTTTTTT	CASSYREGTGELFF
-	-	TRBJ2-5	TRBV24-1	TGTGCCACCAGTGACTTAAAAGAGACGGGAGTCCAAGAGACCCAGTACTTC	CATSDLKETGVQETQYF
many	-	TRBJ2-6	TRBV12-3/TRBV12-4	TGTGCCAGCTTCAGCAACTCTGGGGCCAACGTCCTGACTTTC	CASFSNSGANVLTF
many	-	TRBJ2-7	TRBV2	TGTGCCAGCAGTGGGTCGACCTACGAGCAGTACTTC	CASSGSTYEQYF
many	-	TRBJ1-5	TRBV27	TGTGCCAGCAGCTCGGGTCCAAATCAGCCCCAGCATTTT	CASSSGPNQPQHF
few	-	TRBJ2-4	TRBV7-9	TGTGCCAGCAGTACGGGTGGGGCCAAAAACATTCAGTACTTC	CASSTGGAKNIQYF
-	-	TRBJ2-7	TRBV6-1	TGTGCCAGCAGTCCCGACCCGTTCCCTAGCGAGCAGTACTTC	CASSPDPFPSEQYF
many	-	TRBJ2-7	TRBV24-1	TGTGCCAGCGACGGGGACACCGCCTACGAGCAGTACTTC	CASDGDTAYEQYF
-	TRBD2	TRBJ2-7	TRBV11-2	TGTGCCAGCAAAGGACGGGGGGGCAACGAGCAGTACTTC	CASKGRGGNEQYF
many	TRBD2	TRBJ2-7	TRBV7-8	TGTGCCAGCAGACTCCGGGGGGAATACGAGCAGTACTTC	CASRLRGEYEQYF
-	TRBD2	TRBJ2-7	TRBV7-8	TGTGCCAGCAGCTCAACGGCTAGCGGGCTCTCCTACGAGCAGTACTTC	CASSSTASGLSYEQYF
many	-	TRBJ2-2	TRBV5-6	TGTGCCAGCGCAGGCGGGACCGGGGAGCTGTTTTTT	CASAGGTGELFF
many	TRBD1	TRBJ2-5	TRBV28	TGTGCCAGCAAGGAAGGGGGCGCCGAGACCCAGTACTTC	CASKEGGAETQYF
many	-	TRBJ2-5	TRBV28	TGTGCCAGCAGTTTTTTCTCGCTCCAAGAGACCCAGTACTTC	CASSFFSLQETQYF